This entry lists 27 T cell receptor beta chains sequenced from one sample in a study of blood T cell repertoires in COVID-19. The protocol was immunoSEQ multiplex PCR, while the TCRdb copy is restricted to in-frame clones and leaves out a portion. Of about 140,000 clones listed, about 86% were seen once; the top ten hold 8.6%. The sample was peripheral blood. The receptors come from a woman between 50 and 59 years old with active or convalescent COVID-19.

V and J are TRBV15 and TRBJ1-5, with a tentative D call TRBD1 (6 bases). Germline-derived CDR1 and CDR2 are LNHNV and YYDKDF (reference sequence). V gave up 4 bases and J gave up 4 bases, with 8 bases separating them. The CDR3 has 13 amino acids. The CDR3 spells CATSKQGNQPQHF. The DNA for the CDR3 is TGTGCCACCAGCAAACAGGGTAATCAGCCCCAGCATTTT.

The CDR3 region is CASSTRTGGYGYTF. The CDR3 region has the DNA TGTGCCAGCAGCACGCGTACAGGGGGCTATGGCTACACCTTC. The chain carries TRBV7-2 and TRBJ1-2, with 8 bases lining up with TRBD1. Unmatched junction bases numbered 6, after V lost 5 bases and J lost 4 bases. The germline V gene has CDR1 SGHTA and CDR2 FQGNSA. The CDR3 contains 14 residues.

This clone was recorded only once. The chain is built from TRBV6-5 and TRBJ1-1; maybe TRBD1 (5 bases). The V gene lost 5 bases and the J gene lost 2 bases, with 9 bases spanning the gap. The CDR3 has 13 residues. CDR1 MNHEY and CDR2 SVGAGI come from the germline V gene. The CDR3 DNA reads as TGTGCCAGCAGTACCAGGGTTAACACTGAAGCTTTCTTT. It translates to CASSTRVNTEAFF.

The V gene is TRBV6-2 or TRBV6-3, the J gene TRBJ2-7, with TRBD2 matching 11 bases. Germline CDR1 and CDR2: MNHEY and SVGEGT. The CDR3 has 13 residues. With 5 bases clipped from V and 6 bases from J, the junction kept 3 bases outside the gene matches. CDR3 nucleotide sequence: TGTGCCAGCAGTCAGGGACTAGCGGCCGAGCAGTACTTC. It specifies CASSQGLAAEQYF.

This clone was detected only once. The V gene is TRBV30, the J gene TRBJ2-2, with 12 positions matching TRBD1. The CDR3 consists of 14 residues. Germline-derived CDR1 and CDR2 are GTSNPN and SVGIG (reference sequence). The V segment lost 7 bases and the J segment 13 bases; nucleotides outside the gene matches: 13. The CDR3 DNA reads as TGTGCCTATAATCTGGGACAGGGGGCCGGTGGGCTGTTTTTT. It specifies CAYNLGQGAGGLFF.

The chain has TRBV12-3 or TRBV12-4 and TRBJ1-1; D is possibly TRBD1 (5 bases). V was shortened by 5 bases and J by 1 base, with 8 bases between the two germline ends. The CDR3 contains 13 residues. CDR3 nucleotide sequence: TGTGCCAGCAGTCGGGGGGAGAACACTGAAGCTTTCTTT. It is translated as CASSRGENTEAFF.

V and J are TRBV29-1 and TRBJ1-1; 9 nucleotides match TRBD1. The germline V gene has CDR1 SQVTM and CDR2 ANQGSEA. The V and J ends lost 5 bases and 3 bases, in that order; junction bases with no gene match: 4. The CDR3 sequence is 13 residues long. The CDR3: CSVRQGGDTEAFF. The CDR3 nucleotides are TGCAGCGTTCGACAGGGGGGAGACACTGAAGCTTTCTTT.

The chain links TRBV7-2 to TRBJ2-1; the D gene is possibly TRBD1 (6 bases). The V gene's germline CDR1 is SGHTA and CDR2 FQGNSA. The V end was cut by 1 base, the J end by 4 bases, with 11 bases between. The CDR3 contains 15 residues. The CDR3 DNA is TGTGCCAGCAGCTTAGGGACAGCTCCATACAATGAGCAGTTCTTC. Its protein product is CASSLGTAPYNEQFF.

This clone was recorded once. The chain joins TRBV28 to TRBJ1-2, with 7 bases aligning to TRBD1. The CDR3 is 14 amino acids. V lost 6 bases to trimming and J lost 4 bases; unmatched junction nucleotides: 8. The germline gives CDR1 MDHEN, CDR2 SYDVKM. The CDR3 here is CASRTTGTAYGYTF. The CDR3, as DNA: TGTGCCAGCAGGACAACAGGGACAGCCTATGGCTACACCTTC.

The CDR3 DNA is TGTGCCAGCAGCTTAAGTCCAGGGGCAGATACGCAGTATTTT. This sequence encodes CASSLSPGADTQYF. The V gene is TRBV5-6, the J gene TRBJ2-3; maybe TRBD1 (6 bases). Germline loops: CDR1 SGHDT, CDR2 YYEEEE. V gave up 2 bases and J gave up 4 bases, with 11 bases separating them. This CDR3 has 14 amino acids.

This clone was recorded only once. The chain recombines TRBV19 with TRBJ2-5; 13 bases line up with TRBD2. With V trimmed by 6 bases and J by 8 bases, 9 bases remained unmatched. The CDR3 has 15 residues. The germline CDR1 and CDR2 sequences are LNHDA and SQIVND (reference sequence). CDR3 amino acids: CASRRTSGGSGTQYF. The CDR3 nucleotides read TGTGCCAGTAGGAGGACTAGCGGGGGATCAGGTACCCAGTACTTC.

On this clone: Other nucleotide sequences from this sample produce the same CDR3. The chain links TRBV5-1 to TRBJ2-3; TRBD2 matches at 11 bases. The length of the CDR3 is 15 residues. Germline CDR1 reads SGHRS; CDR2 reads YFSETQ. The trim removed 5 bases at V and 6 bases at J, leaving 8 bases unmatched. The chain's CDR3 is CASSPGLAGGDTQYF. The CDR3 DNA is TGCGCCAGCAGTCCCGGACTAGCGGGCGGGGATACGCAGTATTTT.

V gene TRBV9 combines with J gene TRBJ2-3; D uncertain. This CDR3 contains 12 residues. Germline lookup yields CDR1 SGDLS and CDR2 YYNGEE. Trimming stripped 3 bases from V and 3 bases from J, with 5 bases between. The CDR3, as DNA: TGTGCCAGCAGCGCCTCGACAGATACGCAGTATTTT. Translated: CASSASTDTQYF.

The chain is built from TRBV12-3 or TRBV12-4 and TRBJ1-4; D remains unclear. The CDR3 spans 13 residues. Trimming shortened V by 3 bases and J by 4 bases, and 6 bases separated the two germline ends. DNA of the CDR3: TGTGCCAGCAGTTTGGGCTTTAATGAAAAACTGTTTTTT. Its protein is CASSLGFNEKLFF.

V gene TRBV5-1 combines with J gene TRBJ2-1, with D possibly matching TRBD2 (6 bases). From germline, CDR1 is SGHRS and CDR2 YFSETQ. V lost 1 base to trimming and J lost 4 bases, with 9 bases between them. The CDR3 length is 14 residues. The DNA for the CDR3 is TGCGCCAGCAGCTTGTCCGGGGGTTACAATGAGCAGTTCTTC. Protein product: CASSLSGGYNEQFF. The full variable domain, its missing parts supplied by reference TRBV5-1 and TRBJ2-1, is KAGVTQTPRYLIKTRGQQVTLSCSPISGHRSVSWYQQTPGQGLQFLFEYFSETQRNKGNFPGRFSGRQFSNSRSEMNVSTLELGDSALYLCASSLSGGYNEQFFGPGTRLTVL.

This clone turned up a few times. The chain joins TRBV5-1 to TRBJ1-6; no clear D gene. Germline assignment: CDR1 SGHRS and CDR2 YFSETQ. V lost 0 bases and J 3 bases, leaving 13 bases between the germline ends. This CDR3 has 17 residues. In DNA form, the CDR3 reads TGCGCCAGCAGCTTGGCCCGCGGGGAGGGCTATAATTCACCCCTCCACTTT. Its translation is CASSLARGEGYNSPLHF.

The rearrangement uses TRBV7-9 and TRBJ1-6; maybe TRBD1 (6 bases). The CDR3 loop spans 14 amino acids. The germline V gene has CDR1 SEHNR and CDR2 FQNEAQ (reference sequence). Deletions cut 4 bases from V and 4 bases from J, with 8 bases between. This CDR3 is CASSSQGYNSPLHF. CDR3 sequence (DNA): TGTGCCAGCAGCTCCCAGGGGTATAATTCACCCCTCCACTTT.

V usage is TRBV18 and J usage is TRBJ1-2; 9 bases are shared with TRBD1. There are 13 residues in the CDR3. Looked up from germline, CDR1 is KGHSH and CDR2 is LQKENI. The V and J ends lost 3 bases and 8 bases, in that order; junction bases with no gene match: 4. Written as DNA, the CDR3 is TGTGCCAGCTCACCGGGACAGGGAACCGGCTACACCTTC. Translated: CASSPGQGTGYTF. Full variable domain (rest looked up from reference TRBV18 and TRBJ1-2): NAGVMQNPRHLVRRRGQEARLRCSPMKGHSHVYWYRQLPEEGLKFMVYLQKENIIDESGMPKERFSAEFPKEGPSILRIQQVVRGDSAAYFCASSPGQGTGYTFGSGTRLTVV.

The chain carries TRBV4-3 and TRBJ2-7; 7 bases are shared with TRBD2. Trimming removed 0 bases from V and 3 bases from J; junction bases left unmatched: 2. Germline V CDR1 and CDR2: LGHNA, YSLEER. The CDR3 runs 14 residues. The CDR3 nucleotides are TGCGCCAGCAGCCAAGATGGGAGGGTCTACGAGCAGTACTTC. Protein: CASSQDGRVYEQYF.

This clone has only one observation. The chain has TRBV11-2 and TRBJ2-1, with 8 bases lining up with TRBD2. The germline V gene encodes CDR1 SGHAT and CDR2 FQNNGV. The CDR3 extends over 14 amino acids. V lost 5 bases and J lost 4; bases outside the gene matches: 4. The CDR3 coding sequence is TGTGCCAGCAGCCCTATAGCGGGATACAATGAGCAGTTCTTC. Translated, it gives CASSPIAGYNEQFF.

The chain links TRBV7-9 to TRBJ1-2; unclear D gene. V shed 1 base and J shed 0 bases, with 9 bases lying between them. The germline V gene has CDR1 SEHNR and CDR2 FQNEAQ (reference sequence). CDR3 length: 15 amino acids. CDR3 protein: CASSLGGEANYGYTF. The CDR3 region has the DNA TGTGCCAGCAGCTTAGGTGGGGAGGCTAACTATGGCTACACCTTC.

This clone was observed a single time. The rearrangement links TRBV7-9 to TRBJ2-1, with 14 bases identical to TRBD2. The CDR3 contains 19 residues. Germline assignment: CDR1 SEHNR and CDR2 FQNEAQ (reference sequence). The J segment lost 7 bases and the V segment lost 6 bases, leaving 17 bases of the junction unmatched. CDR3 DNA sequence: TGTGCCAGCAGTGCCGGGACTAGCGGGAGAAGAGAGTCGTGGAATGAGCAGTTCTTC. Encoded protein: CASSAGTSGRRESWNEQFF.

V and J are TRBV7-9 and TRBJ2-7; 7 positions agree with TRBD1. The V segment lost 5 bases and the J segment 3 bases; nucleotides outside the gene matches: 10. Germline V gene sequence: CDR1 SEHNR, CDR2 FQNEAQ (reference sequence). The length of the CDR3 is 15 residues. DNA of the CDR3: TGTGCCAGCAGCCTCCTCCAGGGACAGAGCTACGAGCAGTACTTC. Residues: CASSLLQGQSYEQYF.

The CDR3 sequence: CASSQDLVYGYTF. DNA of the CDR3: TGTGCCAGCAGCCAAGATCTCGTCTATGGCTACACCTTC. The chain is built from TRBV14 and TRBJ1-2; D remains unclear. Trimming took off 0 bases at V and 4 bases at J, with 6 bases between the two ends. The CDR3 sequence is 13 residues long. CDR1 is SGHDN and CDR2 is FVKESK in the germline V gene.

The V and J genes are TRBV7-6 and TRBJ1-1; tentative D call: TRBD1 (5 bases). CDR1 is SGHVS and CDR2 is FNYEAQ in the germline V gene. The CDR3 loop spans 11 amino acids. The V end was cut by 9 bases, the J end by 7 bases, with 12 bases between. The CDR3 nucleotides read TGTGCCAGACACTGGGGCGGTGAAGCTTTCTTT. As protein: CARHWGGEAFF.

This chain joins TRBV2 and TRBJ1-2; 8 bases fit TRBD1. The V segment lost 7 bases and the J segment 6 bases; nucleotides outside the gene matches: 4. The CDR3 length is 12 residues. Germline lookup yields CDR1 SNHLY and CDR2 FYNNEI. The CDR3 DNA reads TGTGCCAGCAAACAGGGGGTAGATGGCTACACCTTC. The encoded protein is CASKQGVDGYTF.

The CDR3 region has the DNA TGTGCCAGCTCACGAGGACAGGGGACAGATACGCAGTATTTT. As protein: CASSRGQGTDTQYF. The chain uses TRBV18 and TRBJ2-3; TRBD1 agrees at 9 bases. Germline CDR1 is KGHSH and CDR2 is LQKENI. The CDR3 runs to 14 residues. The V segment lost 4 bases and the J segment 3 bases; nucleotides outside the gene matches: 2.